The TCR beta chain under discussion was sequenced for a study of shared clonotypes between healthy human individuals. Study-wide findings and caveats: Generation probabilities of non-shared clonotypes were lower (relative to those shared by all four donors). Incompleteness in sorted-subset sequencing, despite large depth, was shown by rarefaction.

Methods used by the authors: ImmunoSEQ gave junction-only sequences without quality scores, so filtering differed. Clones were read by immunoSEQ multiplex PCR, and TCRdb kept only the in-frame ones, dropping some. That table is the source of V, J and clone size, and D and trimming were worked out from the DNA. Among 2,500,000 or so clones, around nine tenths were seen once, and the ten largest hold roughly 0.14%. Concerning this clone itself: Its antigen is unidentified.

CDR3 length equals 16 residues. The ends lost 0 bases at V and 2 bases at J; junction bases unmatched: 4. CDR1 is KGHSH and CDR2 is LQKENI in the germline V gene. The sequence was obtained from a young man in good health. Sample: naive CD4+ T cells sorted from blood. Subset: CD45RA+ positively selected. The J gene is TRBJ2-7, the V gene TRBV18; 10 positions match TRBD1. The CDR3 loop is CASSPPLTGGTYEQYF. The CDR3 DNA follows: TGTGCCAGCTCACCACCGCTGACAGGGGGCACCTACGAGCAGTACTTC.